This is a list of T cell receptor beta chains from one sample in a study of blood T cell repertoires in COVID-19. Here immunoSEQ multiplex PCR was the method, and the copy in TCRdb shows in-frame clones only, minus some. The table records about 280,000 clones, about 85% of them present only once. Source material: PBMCs or T cells enriched from blood (not recorded which). The receptors come from a woman aged 50 to 60 who had recovered from COVID-19. Each CDR3 is given with its conserved first and last residue. A D gene is named only where the DNA matches it firmly. Clone size appears in some rows only: once, few, many, or a class for an expanded clone.

clone size,D gene,J gene,V gene,CDR3 DNA,CDR3 protein
NA,NA,TRBJ1-5,TRBV24-1,TGTGCCCCAAATGGGGCGGGGAGCAATCAGCCCCAGCATTTT,CAPNGAGSNQPQHF
NA,NA,TRBJ1-4,TRBV2,TGTGCCAGCGGCGGAACAACTAATGAAAAACTGTTTTTT,CASGGTTNEKLFF
NA,TRBD1,TRBJ2-2,TRBV29-1,TGCAGCGCCGAGAAGGGGACAGGGCGAACCGGGGAGCTGTTTTTT,CSAEKGTGRTGELFF
NA,NA,TRBJ2-1,TRBV11-2,TGTGCCAGCAGCCCCTGGCATAGCGCTAGAGGGAATGAGCAGTTCTTC,CASSPWHSARGNEQFF
NA,TRBD1,TRBJ1-3,TRBV7-9,TGTGCCAGCAGCCGCCTGGGACAGGGCTCTGGAAACACCATATATTTT,CASSRLGQGSGNTIYF
NA,NA,TRBJ1-1,TRBV7-9,TGTGCCAGCAGCTTTGGGAGCGGCACTGAAGCTTTCTTT,CASSFGSGTEAFF
NA,NA,TRBJ2-7,TRBV5-6,TGTGCCAGCAGCTTGGCAGGGTACTACGAGCAGTACTTC,CASSLAGYYEQYF
NA,TRBD1,TRBJ1-2,TRBV5-4,TGTGCCAGCAGCCTACAGGGGGATGGCTATGGCTACACCTTC,CASSLQGDGYGYTF
NA,TRBD1,TRBJ2-7,TRBV9,TGTGCCAGCAGCGAAGGACAGGTGGACTACGAGCAGTACTTC,CASSEGQVDYEQYF
NA,TRBD1,TRBJ1-3,TRBV19,TGTGCCAGTAGCGGACAGGGCGACTCTGGAAACACCATATATTTT,CASSGQGDSGNTIYF
NA,TRBD1,TRBJ1-5,TRBV2,TGTGCCAGCAGCCCGGGACAGGGGGTGGAGCCCCAGCATTTT,CASSPGQGVEPQHF
NA,TRBD1,TRBJ1-5,TRBV19,TGTGCCAGTACGGGACAGGGCAATCAGCCCCAGCATTTT,CASTGQGNQPQHF
NA,TRBD1,TRBJ2-3,TRBV9,TGTGCCAGCAGCGCCAGGGGGAGCACAGATACGCAGTATTTT,CASSARGSTDTQYF
once,NA,TRBJ1-1,TRBV7-8,TGTGCCAGCAGCATAAGACAGAGTATGATGAACACTGAAGCTTTCTTT,CASSIRQSMMNTEAFF
NA,TRBD1,TRBJ1-2,TRBV7-9,TGTGCCAGCAGCTTAGTAGGGACAGGGGTTCATGGCTACACCTTC,CASSLVGTGVHGYTF
once,NA,TRBJ1-1,TRBV7-2,TGTGCCAGCAGAGTTCCGGTGAACACTGAAGCTTTCTTT,CASRVPVNTEAFF
NA,NA,TRBJ1-1,TRBV2,TGTGCCAGCAGTGAAGGTCAACGGAGGAACACTGAAGCTTTCTTT,CASSEGQRRNTEAFF
NA,TRBD1,TRBJ1-5,TRBV19,TGTGCCAGTCTACAGGGGAATCAGCCCCAGCATTTT,CASLQGNQPQHF
NA,NA,TRBJ2-6,TRBV2,TGTGCCAGCAGTGAGGGGGCATCTGGGGCCAACGTCCTGACTTTC,CASSEGASGANVLTF
NA,TRBD1,TRBJ2-3,TRBV4-1,TGCGCCAGCAGCCAAGGAACAGGGGTCAGCACAGATACGCAGTATTTT,CASSQGTGVSTDTQYF
NA,NA,TRBJ1-2,TRBV18,TGTGCCAGCTCACCGGACAGCTATGGCTACACCTTC,CASSPDSYGYTF
NA,TRBD2,TRBJ2-7,TRBV28,TGTGCCAGCATCCCGGGGGGGGCGCGGGAGCAGTACTTC,CASIPGGAREQYF
NA,TRBD1,TRBJ1-3,TRBV11-2,TGTGCCAGCAGCTTTCGGACAGGGGGTGTCTCTGGAAACACCATATATTTT,CASSFRTGGVSGNTIYF
NA,TRBD1,TRBJ1-3,TRBV19,TGTGCCAGTAGTGGTTCGGTGGCAGGGGGCCCCTCTGGAAACACCATATATTTT,CASSGSVAGGPSGNTIYF
NA,NA,TRBJ1-1,TRBV7-2,TGTGCCAGCAGCTGGAACAGGGTCATGAACACTGAAGCTTTCTTT,CASSWNRVMNTEAFF
once,NA,TRBJ1-6,TRBV15,TGTGCCACCAGCAGAGATCTGGGAGGCAATTCACCCCTCCACTTT,CATSRDLGGNSPLHF
NA,NA,TRBJ1-2,TRBV29-1,TGCAGCGTTGTCGAGGGTTTTGGCGGCTACACCTTC,CSVVEGFGGYTF
NA,NA,TRBJ1-6,TRBV15,TGTGCCACCAGCTGGGGGGTCGAGGCCTATAATTCACCCCTCCACTTT,CATSWGVEAYNSPLHF
NA,NA,TRBJ1-1,TRBV9,TGTGCCAGCAGCGTGACGATGGGGGGCACTGAAGCTTTCTTT,CASSVTMGGTEAFF
NA,NA,TRBJ1-1,TRBV11-2,TGTGCCAGCAGCTCCCGAGGAGCGGGCGCTGAAGCTTTCTTT,CASSSRGAGAEAFF
NA,TRBD2,TRBJ2-1,TRBV27,TGTGCCAGCAGCTCCGGGACTAGGATTAACGAGCAGTTCTTC,CASSSGTRINEQFF
NA,TRBD1,TRBJ1-2,TRBV24-1,TGTGCCACCAGTGAATCCGGACAGGGGGCACGCGGCTACACCTTC,CATSESGQGARGYTF
NA,NA,TRBJ2-7,TRBV18,TGTGCCAGCTCATCAGGCACCACCTGGTACGAGCAGTACTTC,CASSSGTTWYEQYF
NA,TRBD2,TRBJ2-3,TRBV5-4,TGTGCCAGCAGCTTTCGGGCGGGAGAAGATACGCAGTATTTT,CASSFRAGEDTQYF
NA,NA,TRBJ1-4,TRBV7-2,TGTGCCAGCAGCCTCTTCGCGACTAATGAAAAACTGTTTTTT,CASSLFATNEKLFF
NA,NA,TRBJ2-5,TRBV6-5,TGTGCCAGCAGTTACTCGCTCAGAACACAAGAGACCCAGTACTTC,CASSYSLRTQETQYF
NA,NA,TRBJ2-3,TRBV29-1,TGCAGCTCATTACAGACTAGTTATAGCACAGATACGCAGTATTTT,CSSLQTSYSTDTQYF
NA,NA,TRBJ2-3,TRBV10-1,TGCGCCAGCAGTCCAAGCAGCACAGATACGCAGTATTTT,CASSPSSTDTQYF
NA,NA,TRBJ1-2,TRBV30,TGTGCCTGGAGGCCCCCCGGGGGTAGCTATGGCTACACCTTC,CAWRPPGGSYGYTF
NA,NA,TRBJ1-1,TRBV6-5,TGTGCCAGCAGTTACTCGATACGGTACGCTGAAGCTTTCTTT,CASSYSIRYAEAFF
NA,NA,TRBJ2-7,TRBV6-5,TGTGCCAGCTCAGGGAATAGCGGTTCACCCTACGAGCAGTACTTC,CASSGNSGSPYEQYF